This TCR beta chain was observed in a study of tumor-infiltrating lymphocytes in primary liver carcinoma. The CDR3 loop spans 13 amino acids. Germline loops: CDR1 MNHEY, CDR2 SVGEGT. A primer matching the constant region was used to make TCR beta cDNA from 450 to 550 ng of total RNA. Three-round nested multiplex PCR performed with slightly modified ARM-PCR produced the TCR beta libraries. Use of TRBV1-TRBV30 forward primers with a C-beta reverse primer characterized the first two PCR rounds, which lasted around 9 cycles each. TCRdb recomputed calls from the multiplex PCR reads with MiXCR, one row per CDR3 protein. The sample includes about 200,000 distinct CDR3 sequences, over 80% seen only once; the top ten take roughly 20%. Total RNA and DNA came together from roughly 20-30 mg of bulk tissue without cell sorting. In regard to this clonotype: A read error may produce the germline difference seen at one junction end.

Sequenced sample: tumor tissue from primary liver carcinoma. This TCR was sampled from a man aged 35 to 55 with primary liver carcinoma and hepatitis B virus infection. The rearrangement links TRBV6-2 or TRBV6-3 to TRBJ2-1; D is unresolved. The CDR3 DNA is TGTGCCAGCAGTTACAAGTTGGGCTATGAGCAGTTATTC. Its translation is CASSYKLGYEQLF.